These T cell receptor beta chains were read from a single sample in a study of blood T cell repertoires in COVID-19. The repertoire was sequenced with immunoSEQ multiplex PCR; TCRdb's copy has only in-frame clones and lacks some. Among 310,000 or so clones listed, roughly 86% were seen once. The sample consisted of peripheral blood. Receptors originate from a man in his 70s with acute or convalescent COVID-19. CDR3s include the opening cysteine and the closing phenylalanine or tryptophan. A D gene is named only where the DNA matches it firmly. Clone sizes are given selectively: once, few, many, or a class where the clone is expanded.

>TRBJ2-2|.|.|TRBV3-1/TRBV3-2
CASSQAVAGELFF
TGTGCCAGCAGCCAAGCGGTTGCCGGGGAGCTGTTTTTT
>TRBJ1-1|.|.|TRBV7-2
CASSSQGKSTEAFF
TGTGCCAGCAGCTCTCAGGGAAAAAGCACTGAAGCTTTCTTT
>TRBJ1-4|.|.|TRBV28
CASRGALNEKLFF
TGTGCCAGCAGGGGGGCCCTTAATGAAAAACTGTTTTTT
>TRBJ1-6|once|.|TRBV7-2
CASSPSSGSYNSPLHF
TGTGCCAGCAGCCCTTCCAGCGGGAGTTATAATTCACCCCTCCACTTT
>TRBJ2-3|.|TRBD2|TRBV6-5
CASSKGLADTDTQYF
TGTGCCAGCAGTAAGGGACTAGCGGACACAGATACGCAGTATTTT
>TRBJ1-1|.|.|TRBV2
CASRAGLPDTEAFF
TGTGCCAGCAGGGCCGGACTTCCCGACACTGAAGCTTTCTTT
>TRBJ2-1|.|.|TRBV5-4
CASSHDSGNEQFF
TGTGCCAGCAGCCACGACAGCGGGAATGAGCAGTTCTTC
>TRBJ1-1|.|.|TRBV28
CASSTVPQGGHTEAFF
TGTGCCAGCAGTACCGTACCTCAGGGTGGGCACACTGAAGCTTTCTTT
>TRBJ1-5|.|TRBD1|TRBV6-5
CASSLRTGGHQPQHF
TGTGCCAGCAGTTTGAGGACAGGGGGACATCAGCCCCAGCATTTT
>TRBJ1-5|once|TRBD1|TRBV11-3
CASSPGQGSNQPQHF
TGTGCCAGCAGCCCGGGACAGGGTAGCAATCAGCCCCAGCATTTT
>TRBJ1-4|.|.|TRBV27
CASSLSAANEKLFF
TGTGCCAGCAGTTTATCGGCGGCTAATGAAAAACTGTTTTTT
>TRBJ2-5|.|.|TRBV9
CASSVGGGGTQYF
TGTGCCAGCAGCGTAGGAGGGGGTGGGACCCAGTACTTC
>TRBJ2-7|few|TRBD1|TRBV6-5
CASNPGQGTYEQYF
TGTGCCAGCAACCCGGGACAGGGGACCTACGAGCAGTACTTC
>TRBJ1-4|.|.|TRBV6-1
CASSEDRVYEKLFF
TGTGCCAGCAGTGAAGACAGGGTATATGAAAAACTGTTTTTT
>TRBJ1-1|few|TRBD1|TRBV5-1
CASSFRTGTNTEAFF
TGCGCCAGCAGCTTCCGGACAGGGACGAACACTGAAGCTTTCTTT
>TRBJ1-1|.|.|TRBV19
CASLPQYILSNTEAFF
TGTGCCAGTCTCCCCCAGTATATTTTGTCCAACACTGAAGCTTTCTTT
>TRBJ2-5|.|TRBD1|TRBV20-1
CRTGVSETQYF
TGCAGAACAGGGGTGTCAGAGACCCAGTACTTC
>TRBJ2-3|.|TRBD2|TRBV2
CASSEERAGGVDTQYF
TGTGCCAGCAGTGAAGAGCGAGCGGGAGGTGTAGATACGCAGTATTTT
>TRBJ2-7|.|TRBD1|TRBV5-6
CASERMDRGHEQYF
TGTGCCAGTGAGAGAATGGACAGGGGCCACGAGCAGTACTTC
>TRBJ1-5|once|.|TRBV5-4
CASSLSPNQPQHF
TGTGCCAGCAGCTTGTCCCCGAATCAGCCCCAGCATTTT
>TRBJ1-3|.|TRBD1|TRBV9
CASSGRQGAMGNTIYF
TGTGCCAGCAGCGGTCGTCAGGGGGCGATGGGAAACACCATATATTTT
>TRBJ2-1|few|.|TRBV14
CASSQDTGYGEQFF
TGTGCCAGCAGCCAAGATACCGGGTACGGTGAGCAGTTCTTC
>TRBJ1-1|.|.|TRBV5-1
CASSLEAGLGGEAFF
TGCGCCAGCAGCTTGGAGGCAGGGCTAGGGGGTGAAGCTTTCTTT
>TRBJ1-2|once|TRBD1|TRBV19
CASMGHRGGRPNYGYTF
TGTGCCAGTATGGGGCACAGGGGTGGGCGGCCTAACTATGGCTACACCTTC
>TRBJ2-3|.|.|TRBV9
CASSVGPRPNTQYF
TGTGCCAGCAGCGTAGGCCCTAGACCCAATACGCAGTATTTT
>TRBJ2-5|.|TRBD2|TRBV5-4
CASSLGLAGGPFQETQYF
TGTGCCAGCAGCTTGGGACTAGCGGGAGGCCCTTTCCAAGAGACCCAGTACTTC
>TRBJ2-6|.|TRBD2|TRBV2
CARSVRGARGPNVLTF
TGTGCCCGCAGCGTGCGGGGGGCGCGGGGGCCCAACGTCCTGACTTTC
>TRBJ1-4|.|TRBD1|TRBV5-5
CASSLSGQVYEKLFF
TGTGCCAGCAGCCTCTCGGGACAGGTTTATGAAAAACTGTTTTTT
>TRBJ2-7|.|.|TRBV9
CASNRDGAYEQYF
TGTGCCAGCAACAGGGACGGAGCCTACGAGCAGTACTTC
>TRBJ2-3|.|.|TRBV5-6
CASSFFLAATDTQYF
TGTGCCAGCAGCTTCTTCCTAGCAGCCACAGATACGCAGTATTTT
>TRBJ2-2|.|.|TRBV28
CASSLYSVTGELFF
TGTGCCAGCAGTTTATACTCGGTTACCGGGGAGCTGTTTTTT
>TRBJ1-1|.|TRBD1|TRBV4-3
CASSRTGGVTEAFF
TGCGCCAGCAGCCGGACAGGGGGGGTCACTGAAGCTTTCTTT
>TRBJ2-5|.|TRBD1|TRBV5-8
CASSMGDRGFQETQYF
TGTGCCAGCAGCATGGGAGACAGGGGCTTCCAAGAGACCCAGTACTTC
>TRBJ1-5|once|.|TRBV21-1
CASSPRDSGNQPQHF
TGTGCCAGCAGCCCTCGGGACAGTGGCAATCAGCCCCAGCATTTT
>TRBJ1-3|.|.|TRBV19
CASSQTGSSGNTIYF
TGTGCCAGTAGCCAAACAGGGTCCTCTGGAAACACCATATATTTT
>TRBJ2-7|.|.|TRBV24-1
CATSDFTGEQYF
TGTGCCACCAGTGATTTTACAGGCGAGCAGTACTTC
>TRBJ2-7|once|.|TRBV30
CAWSTAFYEQYF
TGTGCCTGGAGCACAGCCTTCTACGAGCAGTACTTC
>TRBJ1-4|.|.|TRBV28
CASSPPGTIATNEKLFF
TGTGCCAGCAGTCCTCCCGGGACAATTGCAACTAATGAAAAACTGTTTTTT
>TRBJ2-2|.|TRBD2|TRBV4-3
CASSRRALAGGKDGELFF
TGCGCCAGCAGCCGCAGAGCACTAGCGGGGGGGAAGGACGGGGAGCTGTTTTTT
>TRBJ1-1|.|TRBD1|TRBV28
CASFSGGRTEAFF
TGTGCCAGCTTCTCAGGGGGCCGGACTGAAGCTTTCTTT